One T cell receptor beta chain is described in this entry. Libraries were prepared by immunoSEQ multiplex PCR; TCRdb keeps only in-frame clonotypes and omits some of them. There are 130,000 to 150,000 clones in the sample; 80% to 90% occur only once, and about 2.6% lies in the top ten. This entry is derived from a study of blood T cell repertoires in COVID-19. The overall study: COVID-19 samples from acute and convalescent phases originated in the United States, Italy and Spain.

Source material: peripheral blood. The receptor comes from a human donor with acute or convalescent COVID-19. The donor label of this sample is uncertain.

CDR3 loop: CASTPGHSYTF. DNA of the CDR3: TGTGCCAGTACCCCCGGACATAGCTACACCTTC. The V and J genes are TRBV19 and TRBJ1-2, with D possibly TRBD1 on 5 matching bases. Germline V gene sequence: CDR1 LNHDA, CDR2 SQIVND (reference sequence). With 7 bases removed from V and 9 bases from J, the gap between germline ends came to 12 bases. CDR3 length equals 11 residues.